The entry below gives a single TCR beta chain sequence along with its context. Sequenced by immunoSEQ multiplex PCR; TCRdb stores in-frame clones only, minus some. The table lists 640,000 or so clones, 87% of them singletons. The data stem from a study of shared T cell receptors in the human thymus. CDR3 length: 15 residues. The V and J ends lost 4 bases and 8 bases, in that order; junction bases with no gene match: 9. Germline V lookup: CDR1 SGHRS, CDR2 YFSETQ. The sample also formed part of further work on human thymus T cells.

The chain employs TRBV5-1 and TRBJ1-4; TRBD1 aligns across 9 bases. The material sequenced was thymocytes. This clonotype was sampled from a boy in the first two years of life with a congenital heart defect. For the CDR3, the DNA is TGCGCCAGCAGCCTAAACAGGGGGCCGGGAGAAAAACTGTTTTTT. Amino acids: CASSLNRGPGEKLFF.